Presented here are 8 T cell receptor beta chains from one specimen sequenced in a study of blood T cells in healthy people across ages. Combining a sample-barcoded 5' primer with a J-beta primer mix, a second PCR ran for about 6 to 11 cycles. One entry per CDR3 protein, called by TCRdb with MiXCR from the 5' RACE reads. The sample holds approximately 290,000 distinct CDR3 sequences, 25% to 30% seen once. Specimen: blood. The receptors originated from a woman in her 70s in good health.

This clonotype was counted many times. The V gene is TRBV6-5, the J gene TRBJ1-2; D unresolved. The CDR3 is 12 residues long. CDR1 is MNHEY and CDR2 is SVGAGI in the germline V gene. V was pared by 0 bases and J by 13 bases, with 12 bases between. CDR3 in amino acids: CASSYSSGSLTF. The DNA for the CDR3 is TGTGCCAGCAGTTACTCCTCGGGGAGCCTCACCTTC.

This clonotype was observed a few times. The rearrangement joins TRBV11-2 to TRBJ1-1; no clear D gene. V was shortened by 0 bases and J by 11 bases, with 13 bases between the two germline ends. Germline assignment: CDR1 SGHAT and CDR2 FQNNGV. This CDR3 is 13 amino acids long. In DNA, the CDR3 is TGTGCCAGCAGCTTAGATAGGTCCTCGGGCGCTTTCTTT. This codes for CASSLDRSSGAFF.

The CDR3 spells CASSSPIVRGSGANVLTF. In DNA, the CDR3 is TGTGCCAGCAGTTCCCCAATCGTACGTGGCTCTGGGGCCAACGTCCTGACTTTC. The V gene is TRBV12-3 or TRBV12-4, the J gene TRBJ2-6; D remains unclear. This CDR3 has 18 residues. V was pared by 4 bases and J by 0 bases, with 16 bases between.

The rearrangement links TRBV28 to TRBJ1-6; a possible D gene is TRBD1 (5 bases). Trimming pared 6 bases from V and 7 bases from J, leaving 13 bases between. Per germline, CDR1 MDHEN and CDR2 SYDVKM. The CDR3 contains 14 residues. The CDR3 here is CASRRQTLNSPLHF. CDR3 sequence (DNA): TGTGCCAGCAGAAGACAGACTCTGAATTCACCCCTCCACTTT. Looking up the rest from reference TRBV28 and TRBJ1-6 gives the full variable domain: DVKVTQSSRYLVKRTGEKVFLECVQDMDHENMFWYRQDPGLGLRLIYFSYDVKMKEKGDIPEGYSVSREKKERFSLILESASTNQTSMYLCASRRQTLNSPLHFGNGTRLTVT.

The chain links TRBV5-6 to TRBJ2-5; no definite D call. There are 16 residues in the CDR3. Looked up from germline, CDR1 is SGHDT and CDR2 is YYEEEE. With 1 base removed from V and 5 bases from J, the gap between germline ends came to 18 bases. The CDR3 coding sequence is TGTGCCAGCAGCTTGACCCCCTTATGGTTGGACGAGACCCAGTACTTC. As protein: CASSLTPLWLDETQYF.

V is TRBV5-1 and J is TRBJ2-5, with D perhaps matching TRBD2 (5 bases). The CDR3 has 13 amino acids. Germline V gene sequence: CDR1 SGHRS, CDR2 YFSETQ. Between the trimmed V and J ends, which lost 0 bases and 7 bases, there was a span of 10 bases. CDR3 in amino acids: CASSLGGSPTQYF. The CDR3 DNA sequence: TGCGCCAGCAGCTTGGGAGGGAGTCCGACCCAGTACTTC.

V is TRBV20-1 and J is TRBJ2-7; 7 nucleotides align to TRBD2. The germline CDR1 and CDR2 sequences are DFQATT and SNEGSKA (reference sequence). The junction had 9 bases not matched to a gene; V was cut back by 1 base and J by 6 bases. CDR3 length: 14 amino acids. Here the CDR3 DNA reads TGCAGTGCTAGAGTGACTAGCCTCCTTGGCGAGCAGTACTTC. Translated: CSARVTSLLGEQYF.

CDR3 DNA: TGTGCCAGCAGCTTGATGGCCGGGAGGAAGGGGAATGAGCAGTTCTTC. It specifies CASSLMAGRKGNEQFF. This chain joins TRBV7-9 and TRBJ2-1; 7 positions agree with TRBD2. This CDR3 is 16 amino acids long. CDR1 is SEHNR and CDR2 is FQNEAQ in the germline V gene (reference sequence). The J segment lost 7 bases and the V segment lost 3 bases, leaving 12 bases of the junction unmatched.